This TCR beta chain derives from a study of human T cells and chemical hapten exposure. Study-level information: The patch tests put 0.01% DPC on the skin of the upper back and were read 6 days later.

In the original processing: TCR counts had a median of 95,638 per sample and spanned about 20,000 to 750,000. TCRdb processed the RACE reads anew with MiXCR; each CDR3 protein has one entry. What appears here as the V and J calls and clone size reflects TCRdb's work, not the paper's. The sample shows roughly 130,000 distinct CDR3 sequences, about 11% of them seen only once. The time point denotes: patch test 3, about 24 weeks after DPC sensitization. Treatment here: therapeutic diphenylcyclopropenone sensitization with weekly scalp DPC. Deletions cut 1 base from V and 4 bases from J, with 12 bases between. The length of the CDR3 is 15 residues. The germline V gene has CDR1 LGHDT and CDR2 YNNKEL (reference sequence).

The TCR sequence derives from a woman aged 50 to 60 with alopecia areata. Some clones in this sample may be carry-over from other donors' samples. This material consisted of whole blood, taken in connection with sensitization to the hapten diphenylcyclopropenone (DPC). The genes are TRBV3-1 and TRBJ2-3; D not resolved. CDR3 bases: TGTGCCAGCAGCCAAGGAACGGGCGACCCAGATACGCAGTATTTT. Residues: CASSQGTGDPDTQYF.